The clone carrying this T cell receptor (beta chain) occurred a few times. Its antigen is not identified. PCR was performed using 60 Vbeta and 13 Jbeta primers. Clones were read by immunoSEQ multiplex PCR, and TCRdb kept only the in-frame ones, dropping some. This repertoire shows 150,000 to 250,000 clones, 82% found once; its top ten account for about 0.092%. The CDR3 sequence is 15 residues long. Germline V gives CDR1 LNHNV, CDR2 YYDKDF (reference sequence). The J segment lost 9 bases and the V segment lost 6 bases, leaving 13 bases of the junction unmatched. The data stem from a study of cytomegalovirus exposure and HLA in healthy donors. Study results and caveats: The authors later found TCR association rates varying by HLA locus, with DRB1 most and HLA-C fewest. Both high specificity and high sensitivity reportedly marked the classifier's diagnosis of cytomegalovirus status. A missense DCLRE1C variant was associated with V- and J-gene trimming of TCR beta chains in a later analysis, and an independent cohort replicated the association.

This sequence originates from a boy younger than 10 in good health and CMV-seronegative. The V and J genes are TRBV15 and TRBJ2-3; 9 nucleotides align to TRBD2. The source material was PBMCs. CDR3 DNA: TGTGCCACCAGTTTCAGGTCGTTGGCGGGGGGGACGCAGTATTTT. Translated: CATSFRSLAGGTQYF. Variable domain in full (rest from reference TRBV15 and TRBJ2-3): DAMVIQNPRYQVTQFGKPVTLSCSQTLNHNVMYWYQQKSSQAPKLLFHYYDKDFNNEADTPDNFQSRRPNTSFCFLDIRSPGLGDTAMYLCATSFRSLAGGTQYFGPGTRLTVL.